A selection of T cell receptor beta chains follows, all from one sample in a study of T cell responses to AZD1222 COVID-19 vaccine. Clones were sequenced by immunoSEQ multiplex PCR, and TCRdb holds only the in-frame ones, with some missing. The profile shows roughly 120,000 clones, more than 65% of them singletons. The sequenced sample was peripheral blood, obtained on day 0 of AZD1222 vaccination. Source of these receptors: an adult in good health. Both conserved end residues are part of each CDR3. A D gene is named only where the DNA matches it firmly. Clone size is not always given. Where it is, it says once, few, many or a class for expanded clones.

v_gene,len,d_gene,j_gene,abundance,CDR3nt,CDR3aa
TRBV28,10,TRBD2,TRBJ2-7,NA,TGCTCTAGCGGATTGTACGAGCAGTACTTC,CSSGLYEQYF
TRBV24-1,16,NA,TRBJ2-3,NA,TGTGCCACCAGTGATTTGCAGGGGCCCAGCACAGATACGCAGTATTTT,CATSDLQGPSTDTQYF
TRBV5-1,13,NA,TRBJ1-1,NA,TGCGCCAGCCAACAGGGCCGGAACACTGAAGCTTTCTTT,CASQQGRNTEAFF
TRBV19,14,NA,TRBJ1-5,once,TGTGCCAGTAGTATAGACCGTGGCAATCAGCCCCAGCATTTT,CASSIDRGNQPQHF
TRBV7-2,16,TRBD1,TRBJ2-7,NA,TGTGCCAGCAGCCTGAACGCCGGGACAGGGGGCGGCGAGCAGTACTTC,CASSLNAGTGGGEQYF
TRBV3-1/TRBV3-2,14,NA,TRBJ1-2,NA,TGTGCCAGCAGCCCCCGGGGTCCCAACTATGGCTACACCTTC,CASSPRGPNYGYTF
TRBV4-3,15,TRBD1,TRBJ2-5,NA,TGCGCCAGCAGCCAAACCGGGACAGGGGAGCAGACCCAGTACTTC,CASSQTGTGEQTQYF
TRBV4-2,18,NA,TRBJ1-3,NA,TGTGCCAGCAGCCAAGAGGGGCCAGGGGCCATCTCTGGAAACACCATATATTTT,CASSQEGPGAISGNTIYF
TRBV19,16,NA,TRBJ2-4,NA,TGTGCCAGTAGTGTCTTGGGGGCACTAGCCAAAAACATTCAGTACTTC,CASSVLGALAKNIQYF
TRBV5-1,15,TRBD2,TRBJ2-7,NA,TGCGCCAGCAGCTTGGTTGCGGGAGGACCTAACGAGCAGTACTTC,CASSLVAGGPNEQYF
TRBV29-1,12,NA,TRBJ2-3,NA,TGCAGCGTTGCCCGACTAGAGGGTACGCAGTATTTT,CSVARLEGTQYF
TRBV6-5,15,TRBD2,TRBJ2-5,NA,TGTGCCAGCACCCCGGGGGGGGGCAAGAAAGAGACCCAGTACTTC,CASTPGGGKKETQYF
TRBV2,14,TRBD2,TRBJ2-2,NA,TGTGCCTCTCAGGGAGGGGCAGGCCCCGGGGAGCTGTTTTTT,CASQGGAGPGELFF
TRBV5-1,18,NA,TRBJ2-6,NA,TGCGCCAGCAGCTTGGCAGGACGCATGAGCTCTGGGGCCAACGTCCTGACTTTC,CASSLAGRMSSGANVLTF
TRBV6-5,13,TRBD1,TRBJ2-7,NA,TGTGCCAGCAGACGGACAGGGGAGGACGAGCAGTACTTC,CASRRTGEDEQYF
TRBV6-5,13,NA,TRBJ1-1,NA,TGTGCCAGCGATTGGGCGGGAGACACTGAAGCTTTCTTT,CASDWAGDTEAFF
TRBV4-3,19,TRBD1,TRBJ2-7,NA,TGCGCCAGCAGCCAAGAAGGGGTCTGGGTCGGGACAGGAGACCACGAGCAGTACTTC,CASSQEGVWVGTGDHEQYF
TRBV9,16,NA,TRBJ2-3,NA,TGTGCCAGCAGCGGGGGGGCCAGACCTAGCACAGATACGCAGTATTTT,CASSGGARPSTDTQYF
TRBV4-1,13,NA,TRBJ1-4,NA,TGCGCCAGCGGGAGGACACTTGATGAAAAACTGTTTTTT,CASGRTLDEKLFF
TRBV11-3,16,NA,TRBJ2-1,NA,TGTGCCAGCAGCTTTGGGACGAACACACACGGGGATGAGCAGTTCTTC,CASSFGTNTHGDEQFF
TRBV3-1/TRBV3-2,13,NA,TRBJ2-5,NA,TGTGCCAGCAGCCAGGAGGGACAAGAGACCCAGTACTTC,CASSQEGQETQYF
TRBV29-1,13,TRBD1,TRBJ2-1,many,TGCAGCGTTGAGGGACAGGGGAGGTATGAGCAGTTCTTC,CSVEGQGRYEQFF
TRBV24-1,16,TRBD1,TRBJ2-2,NA,TGTGCCACCAGTACAACGACAGGGGCGAACACCGGGGAGCTGTTTTTT,CATSTTTGANTGELFF
TRBV16,14,NA,TRBJ2-5,NA,TGTGCCAGCAGCCAATCGGGGTTTCGGGAGACCCAGTACTTC,CASSQSGFRETQYF
TRBV7-2,16,NA,TRBJ1-3,NA,TGTGCCAGCAGCTCTTACTTGGGGCGGACCGGAAACACCATATATTTT,CASSSYLGRTGNTIYF